The 19 T cell receptor beta chains given below trace back to one sample, sequenced in a study of cytomegalovirus exposure and HLA in healthy donors. The PCR employed 60 Vbeta primers together with 13 Jbeta primers. TCRdb's copy holds only in-frame clones and misses some; the assay was immunoSEQ multiplex PCR. The sample carries 200,000 or so clones, 75% to 90% recorded once. What was sequenced was PBMCs. The origin of the receptors is a woman aged 50 to 60 in good health and CMV-seropositive.

The rearrangement links TRBV11-1 to TRBJ1-5; TRBD1 might be the D (5 bases). The CDR3 length is 14 residues. V lost 3 bases and J 2 bases, leaving 8 bases between the germline ends. Germline loops: CDR1 SGHAT, CDR2 FQDESV (reference sequence). Here the CDR3 DNA reads TGTGCCAGCAGCTTTCAGGGCCGCAATCAGCCCCAGCATTTT. Translated: CASSFQGRNQPQHF.

This clone was detected once. The chain is built from TRBV5-1 and TRBJ2-1, with 8 bases lining up with TRBD2. Germline V gene lookup returns CDR1 SGHRS and CDR2 YFSETQ. V shed 0 bases and J 8 bases; nucleotides not matched to a gene: 7. The CDR3 has 15 amino acids. The chain's CDR3 is CASSLGAGGRDEQFF. The CDR3 coding sequence is TGCGCCAGCAGCTTGGGTGCGGGGGGCCGAGATGAGCAGTTCTTC. Together with reference TRBV5-1 and TRBJ2-1, the CDR3 gives the full variable domain: KAGVTQTPRYLIKTRGQQVTLSCSPISGHRSVSWYQQTPGQGLQFLFEYFSETQRNKGNFPGRFSGRQFSNSRSEMNVSTLELGDSALYLCASSLGAGGRDEQFFGPGTRLTVL.

The V and J genes are TRBV5-4 and TRBJ1-2; 8 nucleotides agree with TRBD1. The germline gives CDR1 SGHNT, CDR2 YYREEE (reference sequence). V was clipped by 7 bases and J by 7 bases; unmatched bases: 6. This CDR3 has 12 amino acids. In DNA form, the CDR3 reads TGTGCCAGCCGACAGGGGTGGTCTGGCTACACCTTC. Its translation: CASRQGWSGYTF. The variable domain in full, completed from reference TRBV5-4 and TRBJ1-2, reads ETGVTQSPTHLIKTRGQQVTLRCSSQSGHNTVSWYQQALGQGPQFIFQYYREEENGRGNFPPRFSGLQFPNYSSELNVNALELDDSALYLCASRQGWSGYTFGSGTRLTVV.

The rearrangement joins TRBV6-5 to TRBJ1-6; 8 bases are a match to TRBD1. Germline-derived CDR1 and CDR2 are MNHEY and SVGAGI. The CDR3 has 11 amino acids. The CDR3 is CGTGNNSPLHF. The CDR3 DNA follows: TGTGGGACAGGGAATAATTCACCCCTCCACTTT.

The V gene is TRBV7-8, the J gene TRBJ2-5; 12 nucleotides line up with TRBD2. The ends lost 6 bases at V and 5 bases at J; junction bases unmatched: 10. There are 16 residues in the CDR3. Germline V gene lookup returns CDR1 SGHVS and CDR2 FQNEAQ. CDR3 residues: CASRPTSGGSPETQYF. Written as DNA, the CDR3 is TGTGCCAGCAGACCGACTAGCGGGGGCTCTCCGGAGACCCAGTACTTC.

The V and J genes are TRBV27 and TRBJ2-5; the match to TRBD2 covers 9 bases. Germline lookup yields CDR1 MNHEY and CDR2 SMNVEV (reference sequence). V shed 4 bases and J 5 bases; nucleotides not matched to a gene: 17. This CDR3 comprises 18 residues. Here the CDR3 reads CASSSNEASGAWGETQYF. In DNA, the CDR3 is TGTGCCAGCAGTTCCAATGAGGCTAGCGGGGCCTGGGGGGAGACCCAGTACTTC.

V gene TRBV18 combines with J gene TRBJ1-2, with D possibly TRBD1 on 5 matching bases. The CDR3 extends over 14 amino acids. Germline CDR1 and CDR2: KGHSH and LQKENI. The V end was cut by 4 bases, the J end by 3 bases, with 12 bases between. The CDR3 loop reads CASSRNGGDYGYTF. For the CDR3, the DNA is TGTGCCAGCTCACGAAACGGAGGGGACTATGGCTACACCTTC.

J is TRBJ2-1 and V is TRBV7-6; 7 nucleotides match TRBD2. The CDR3 consists of 14 residues. Germline trimming cut 7 bases from V and 3 bases from J; bases unmatched to any gene: 6. Germline V CDR1 and CDR2: SGHVS, FNYEAQ. The CDR3 loop reads CASMAGEIYNEQFF. CDR3 nucleotides: TGTGCCAGCATGGCGGGGGAGATCTACAATGAGCAGTTCTTC. The full variable domain, its missing parts supplied by reference TRBV7-6 and TRBJ2-1, is GAGVSQSPRYKVTKRGQDVALRCDPISGHVSLYWYRQALGQGPEFLTYFNYEAQQDKSGLPNDRFSAERPEGSISTLTIQRTEQRDSAMYRCASMAGEIYNEQFFGPGTRLTVL.

V and J are TRBV5-4 and TRBJ2-1; 10 bases are shared with TRBD2. The CDR3 has 18 residues. V lost 5 bases to trimming and J lost 4 bases; unmatched junction nucleotides: 15. Germline lookup yields CDR1 SGHNT and CDR2 YYREEE (reference sequence). The CDR3 nucleotides read TGTGCCAGCAGTCAAGGTGGCGTAGCGGGGGGTCTATACAATGAGCAGTTCTTC. Translation gives CASSQGGVAGGLYNEQFF. The entire variable domain, with the rest obtained from reference TRBV5-4 and TRBJ2-1, is as follows: ETGVTQSPTHLIKTRGQQVTLRCSSQSGHNTVSWYQQALGQGPQFIFQYYREEENGRGNFPPRFSGLQFPNYSSELNVNALELDDSALYLCASSQGGVAGGLYNEQFFGPGTRLTVL.

This clone was seen only a few times. The chain employs TRBV5-8 and TRBJ2-7; the match to TRBD2 covers 8 bases. Germline trimming cut 0 bases from V and 6 bases from J; bases unmatched to any gene: 14. Per germline, CDR1 SGHTS and CDR2 YDEGEE. CDR3 size: 17 residues. The CDR3 sequence is CASSLGLTGTRKSEQYF. As DNA, the CDR3 is TGTGCCAGCAGCTTGGGGCTGACCGGGACTAGAAAGAGCGAGCAGTACTTC.

This chain joins TRBV7-9 and TRBJ2-7; D is possibly TRBD2 (7 bases). The CDR3 has 12 amino acids. Germline CDR1 SEHNR, CDR2 FQNEAQ (reference sequence). The V end was cut by 1 base, the J end by 8 bases, with 9 bases between. CDR3 DNA sequence: TGTGCCAGCAGCTTAGGGGGGGGCCAGCAGTACTTC. Protein sequence: CASSLGGGQQYF.

The chain links TRBV6-5 to TRBJ1-2; D is possibly TRBD1 (6 bases). Germline assignment: CDR1 MNHEY and CDR2 SVGAGI. The CDR3 loop spans 13 amino acids. With 6 bases removed from V and 4 bases from J, the gap between germline ends came to 12 bases. The CDR3 DNA follows: TGTGCCAGCAGCCCCGGGGGGGCCTATGGCTACACCTTC. Translation gives CASSPGGAYGYTF.

This sequence joins TRBV5-1 and TRBJ2-3; D is perhaps TRBD2 (6 bases). The CDR3 loop spans 15 amino acids. The germline V and J ends were trimmed by 4 bases and 5 bases, with 17 bases remaining between them. Germline-derived CDR1 and CDR2 are SGHRS and YFSETQ. DNA of the CDR3: TGCGCCAGCAGCCTGACGGGGGAAGCGGGAGATACGCAGTATTTT. Its translation is CASSLTGEAGDTQYF.

The chain couples TRBV15 to TRBJ1-1; D is perhaps TRBD1 (6 bases). Trimming removed 6 bases from V and 1 base from J, with 9 bases in between. This CDR3 is 13 amino acids long. Germline V gives CDR1 LNHNV, CDR2 YYDKDF (reference sequence). This CDR3 is CATRAGANTEAFF. Written as DNA, the CDR3 is TGTGCCACCAGAGCGGGGGCGAACACTGAAGCTTTCTTT.

This clone was seen only once. The chain uses TRBV9 and TRBJ1-4; 10 bases match TRBD1. CDR1 is SGDLS, CDR2 YYNGEE, per germline. Losses at the gene ends were 4 bases for V and 6 bases for J; bases not matched to a gene: 6. The CDR3 length is 15 residues. CDR3 DNA: TGTGCCAGCAGCAGGAGCGGGACAGGGGATGAAAAACTGTTTTTT. Its translation: CASSRSGTGDEKLFF.

This clone was counted only a few times. The J gene is TRBJ2-5, the V gene TRBV6-6; the D gene is possibly TRBD2 (6 bases). This CDR3 contains 14 residues. Germline V gene sequence: CDR1 MNHNY, CDR2 SVGAGI (reference sequence). V was pared by 6 bases and J by 5 bases, with 16 bases between. The CDR3 here is CASRQGLGGETQYF. The CDR3 DNA reads as TGTGCCAGCAGGCAAGGATTGGGGGGTGAGACCCAGTACTTC.

V usage is TRBV7-6 and J usage is TRBJ2-7; no clear D gene. Germline CDR1 SGHVS, CDR2 FNYEAQ. V was shortened by 5 bases and J by 0 bases, with 11 bases between the two germline ends. CDR3 length: 14 amino acids. The CDR3 region is CASSRNPVSYEQYF. CDR3 sequence (DNA): TGTGCCAGCAGCCGTAATCCAGTCTCCTACGAGCAGTACTTC.

This chain connects TRBV5-5 to TRBJ2-4; possible D gene TRBD2, 6 bases. V dropped 0 bases and J dropped 6 bases, with 19 bases sitting between them. Germline V CDR1 and CDR2: SGHKS, YYEKEE (reference sequence). This CDR3 is built from 17 residues. CDR3 in amino acids: CASSLDFARVGGNIQYF. CDR3 DNA: TGTGCCAGCAGCTTGGATTTTGCACGCGTGGGGGGAAACATTCAGTACTTC.

The CDR3 DNA reads TGTGCCACCGAAACAGGGCCAAACACCGGGGAGCTGTTTTTT. Translation gives CATETGPNTGELFF. The chain employs TRBV15 and TRBJ2-2; a weak D match, TRBD1 (6 bases). Germline lookup yields CDR1 LNHNV and CDR2 YYDKDF (reference sequence). The CDR3 has 14 amino acids. V lost 8 bases, J lost 2 bases, and 12 bases lay in between.